Listed below are T cell receptor beta chains from one sample, sequenced in a study of T cells in Graves' hyperthyroidism and ophthalmopathy. One entry per CDR3 protein results from TCRdb running MiXCR on the multiplex PCR reads. Among a few hundred thousand distinct CDR3 sequences listed, about 16% were seen once. The sample comprised blood. The receptors here all came from a woman in her twenties or thirties with Graves' hyperthyroidism. CDR3s include the opening cysteine and the closing phenylalanine or tryptophan. Each record gives: V gene, D gene, clone size, J gene, CDR3 DNA, CDR3 protein. A D gene is named only where the DNA matches it firmly. Clone size, where shown, is once, few, many, or a class for clones that have expanded.

v_gene: TRBV7-2; d_gene: -; abundance: many; j_gene: TRBJ2-5; CDR3nt: TGTGCCAGCAGCTTAGGGTCCGCCGGGAGTTGGGAGACCCAGTACTTC; CDR3aa: CASSLGSAGSWETQYF
v_gene: TRBV4-1; d_gene: TRBD2; abundance: few; j_gene: TRBJ2-1; CDR3nt: TGCGCCAGCAGCCATGGGGGACTAGCGGACTCCTACAATGAGCAGTTCTTC; CDR3aa: CASSHGGLADSYNEQFF
v_gene: TRBV4-1; d_gene: TRBD1; abundance: -; j_gene: TRBJ1-2; CDR3nt: TGCGCCAGCAGCCAGGGACAGACCTATGGCTACACCTTC; CDR3aa: CASSQGQTYGYTF
v_gene: TRBV7-9; d_gene: -; abundance: many; j_gene: TRBJ2-3; CDR3nt: TGTGCCAGCAGCTTAAGGGCAGGGGGGATCAGCACAGATACGCAGTATTTT; CDR3aa: CASSLRAGGISTDTQYF
v_gene: TRBV28; d_gene: TRBD2; abundance: few; j_gene: TRBJ2-2; CDR3nt: TGTGCCAGCAGTCCAACTAGCGGGAGGGGGGGATCACCCGGGGAGCTGTTTTTT; CDR3aa: CASSPTSGRGGSPGELFF
v_gene: TRBV6-1; d_gene: TRBD2; abundance: few; j_gene: TRBJ2-7; CDR3nt: TGTGCCAGCAGTGAAGGGCTAGCGGGTAACTACGAGCAGTACTTC; CDR3aa: CASSEGLAGNYEQYF
v_gene: TRBV12-5; d_gene: -; abundance: many; j_gene: TRBJ2-2; CDR3nt: TGTGCTAGTGGTTTGGTAGCGGGTAGGCGCACCGGGGAGCTGTTTTTT; CDR3aa: CASGLVAGRRTGELFF
v_gene: TRBV11-1; d_gene: -; abundance: -; j_gene: TRBJ2-5; CDR3nt: TGTGCCAGCAGCAAGGAGGGCGGGCAAGAGACCCAGTACTTC; CDR3aa: CASSKEGGQETQYF
v_gene: TRBV18; d_gene: -; abundance: many; j_gene: TRBJ1-1; CDR3nt: TGTGCCAGCTCACCTGACCCAGCCTACGGGAACACTGAAGCTTTCTTT; CDR3aa: CASSPDPAYGNTEAFF
v_gene: TRBV27; d_gene: -; abundance: many; j_gene: TRBJ2-1; CDR3nt: TGTGCCAGCAGTTTACCGGGGTACAATGAGCAGTTCTTC; CDR3aa: CASSLPGYNEQFF
v_gene: TRBV27; d_gene: -; abundance: many; j_gene: TRBJ1-1; CDR3nt: TGTGCCAGCGCCGGGGGTGGGGACACTGAAGCTTTCTTT; CDR3aa: CASAGGGDTEAFF
v_gene: TRBV18; d_gene: TRBD1; abundance: many; j_gene: TRBJ2-1; CDR3nt: TGTGCCAGCAGTCCGGGACAGGGCCCGCATGAGCAGTTCTTC; CDR3aa: CASSPGQGPHEQFF
v_gene: TRBV30; d_gene: -; abundance: -; j_gene: TRBJ1-3; CDR3nt: TGTGCCTGGAGTGGGGGCACCTGGCCTGGAAACACCATATATTTT; CDR3aa: CAWSGGTWPGNTIYF
v_gene: TRBV28; d_gene: TRBD2; abundance: many; j_gene: TRBJ2-5; CDR3nt: TGTGCCAGCAGTCCGAAGACTAGCGGGAGGGAAGAGACCCAGTACTTC; CDR3aa: CASSPKTSGREETQYF
v_gene: TRBV7-7; d_gene: -; abundance: -; j_gene: TRBJ2-1; CDR3nt: TGTGCCAGCAGCTTGGGGGTTACCCAAGGTGAGCAGTTCTTC; CDR3aa: CASSLGVTQGEQFF
v_gene: TRBV13; d_gene: -; abundance: many; j_gene: TRBJ1-1; CDR3nt: TGTGCCAGCAGCTTCAGGGCCACTGAAGCTTTCTTT; CDR3aa: CASSFRATEAFF
v_gene: TRBV29-1; d_gene: TRBD1; abundance: few; j_gene: TRBJ2-1; CDR3nt: TGCAGCGTTGAAGAGGGGCGACAGGGAATCGATGAGCAGTTCTTC; CDR3aa: CSVEEGRQGIDEQFF
v_gene: TRBV20-1; d_gene: -; abundance: many; j_gene: TRBJ2-1; CDR3nt: TGCAGTGCTAGAATTCTGGCCGCATCTATGGAGCAGTTCTTC; CDR3aa: CSARILAASMEQFF
v_gene: TRBV7-8; d_gene: -; abundance: many; j_gene: TRBJ2-1; CDR3nt: TGTGCCAGCAGCTTAGACGTTCGGTTTGAGCAGTTCTTC; CDR3aa: CASSLDVRFEQFF
v_gene: TRBV28; d_gene: TRBD2; abundance: many; j_gene: TRBJ2-5; CDR3nt: TGTGCCAGCAGACCCTCTAGCGGGAGGGTCACGCGGGGGACCCAGTACTTC; CDR3aa: CASRPSSGRVTRGTQYF
v_gene: TRBV7-2; d_gene: TRBD2; abundance: -; j_gene: TRBJ2-7; CDR3nt: TGTGCCAGCAGCTTAGTAACGGCGACTAGCGGCTCCTACGAGCAGTACTTC; CDR3aa: CASSLVTATSGSYEQYF
v_gene: TRBV27; d_gene: TRBD1; abundance: few; j_gene: TRBJ2-7; CDR3nt: TGTGCCAGCAGCAGTACCGGGACAGGGGAACACGAGCAGTACTTC; CDR3aa: CASSSTGTGEHEQYF
v_gene: TRBV20-1; d_gene: TRBD2; abundance: few; j_gene: TRBJ2-1; CDR3nt: TGCAGTGCTCTCCAGGGACTAGCGGGGGGTAGGCAGTTCTTC; CDR3aa: CSALQGLAGGRQFF
v_gene: TRBV7-8; d_gene: -; abundance: -; j_gene: TRBJ1-2; CDR3nt: TGTGCCAGCAGCTCCCACAGGGATGGCTACACCTTC; CDR3aa: CASSSHRDGYTF
v_gene: TRBV20-1; d_gene: -; abundance: few; j_gene: TRBJ2-7; CDR3nt: TGCAGTGCTAGAGAGGACATTGGGGCCTACGAGCAGTACTTC; CDR3aa: CSAREDIGAYEQYF
v_gene: TRBV4-2; d_gene: TRBD2; abundance: -; j_gene: TRBJ2-2; CDR3nt: TGTGCCAGCAGCCAAGATGGGACTAGCGGGAGCGGGGAGCTGTTTTTT; CDR3aa: CASSQDGTSGSGELFF
v_gene: TRBV27; d_gene: TRBD1; abundance: many; j_gene: TRBJ1-5; CDR3nt: TGTGCCAGCAGTTTCTACAGGGGGGGCACGATCCAGCCCCAGCATTTT; CDR3aa: CASSFYRGGTIQPQHF
v_gene: TRBV20-1; d_gene: TRBD2; abundance: many; j_gene: TRBJ2-7; CDR3nt: TGCAGTGCTAGAATAAGGACTAGCGATCCCTACGAGCAGTACTTC; CDR3aa: CSARIRTSDPYEQYF
v_gene: TRBV20-1; d_gene: TRBD1; abundance: many; j_gene: TRBJ2-7; CDR3nt: TGCAGTGCTGAGGGACAGGGGGCATACGAGCAGTACTTC; CDR3aa: CSAEGQGAYEQYF
v_gene: TRBV11-1; d_gene: -; abundance: many; j_gene: TRBJ2-1; CDR3nt: TGTGCCAGCGAGGGTGGCTACAACACCCTCTACAATGAGCAGTTCTTC; CDR3aa: CASEGGYNTLYNEQFF
v_gene: TRBV3-1; d_gene: -; abundance: few; j_gene: TRBJ1-3; CDR3nt: TGTGCCGCCAAAGGCGTCGCCGGAGGAAACACCATATATTTT; CDR3aa: CAAKGVAGGNTIYF
v_gene: TRBV6-1; d_gene: TRBD2; abundance: -; j_gene: TRBJ2-7; CDR3nt: TGTGCCAGCAGGAGGACTAGCGGTGGGAGAGGGCTCTACGAGCAGTACTTC; CDR3aa: CASRRTSGGRGLYEQYF
v_gene: TRBV20-1; d_gene: TRBD1; abundance: many; j_gene: TRBJ1-5; CDR3nt: TGCAGTGCTAGTCCGGGGACAGGGGTCAGCAATCAGCCCCAGCATTTT; CDR3aa: CSASPGTGVSNQPQHF
v_gene: TRBV7-9; d_gene: TRBD2; abundance: few; j_gene: TRBJ2-7; CDR3nt: TGTGCCAGCAGCTCCTCGACTAGCGGCACCTACCCCGAGCAGTACTTC; CDR3aa: CASSSSTSGTYPEQYF
v_gene: TRBV5-1; d_gene: TRBD2; abundance: many; j_gene: TRBJ2-1; CDR3nt: TGCGCCAGCAGCTTGGAGGGTAGCGGGCTCCTCGGTGAGCAGTTCTTC; CDR3aa: CASSLEGSGLLGEQFF
v_gene: TRBV6-2/TRBV6-3; d_gene: TRBD1; abundance: -; j_gene: TRBJ2-4; CDR3nt: TGTGCCAGCAGAGACACCGGGACAGGGGTAAACATTCAGTACTTC; CDR3aa: CASRDTGTGVNIQYF
v_gene: TRBV10-3; d_gene: -; abundance: few; j_gene: TRBJ1-4; CDR3nt: TGTGCCATCAGGGAAAGGGACGGCGACGAAAAACTGTTTTTT; CDR3aa: CAIRERDGDEKLFF
v_gene: TRBV5-1; d_gene: TRBD2; abundance: -; j_gene: TRBJ2-7; CDR3nt: TGCGCCAGCAGCATAGGGACTAGCGGACCTACCTACGAGCAGTACTTC; CDR3aa: CASSIGTSGPTYEQYF
v_gene: TRBV3-1; d_gene: -; abundance: -; j_gene: TRBJ1-5; CDR3nt: TGTGCCAGCAGCCAAGATCTGGCCCGCAATCAGCCCCAGCATTTT; CDR3aa: CASSQDLARNQPQHF
v_gene: TRBV11-2; d_gene: -; abundance: many; j_gene: TRBJ2-2; CDR3nt: TGTGCCAGCAGCTTAGTTTGGGCGGATCGATATGGGACCCCGAACACCGGGGAGCTGTTTTTT; CDR3aa: CASSLVWADRYGTPNTGELFF
v_gene: TRBV11-3; d_gene: -; abundance: many; j_gene: TRBJ2-5; CDR3nt: TGTGCCAGCAGCTCAGACCAAGAGACCCAGTACTTC; CDR3aa: CASSSDQETQYF
v_gene: TRBV28; d_gene: -; abundance: -; j_gene: TRBJ2-1; CDR3nt: TGTGCCAGCAGCCGCCGGAGGGGTTACAATGAGCAGTTCTTC; CDR3aa: CASSRRRGYNEQFF
v_gene: TRBV12-3/TRBV12-4; d_gene: TRBD1; abundance: few; j_gene: TRBJ2-5; CDR3nt: TGTGCCAGCAGGAAACAGGGGGTAGACACCCAGTACTTC; CDR3aa: CASRKQGVDTQYF
v_gene: TRBV28; d_gene: -; abundance: many; j_gene: TRBJ2-1; CDR3nt: TGTGCCAGCAGTTTAGATGACGGGAGCTCCTACAATGAGCAGTTCTTC; CDR3aa: CASSLDDGSSYNEQFF
v_gene: TRBV18; d_gene: TRBD2; abundance: -; j_gene: TRBJ2-2; CDR3nt: TGTGCCAGCTCACCACCCCTAGCGGGGAACACCGGGGAGCTGTTTTTT; CDR3aa: CASSPPLAGNTGELFF
v_gene: TRBV3-1; d_gene: -; abundance: many; j_gene: TRBJ2-1; CDR3nt: TGTGCCAGCAGCCAAAGAGACGGGAAAGAGCAGTTCTTC; CDR3aa: CASSQRDGKEQFF
v_gene: TRBV5-1; d_gene: TRBD1; abundance: few; j_gene: TRBJ2-7; CDR3nt: TGCGCCAGCAGAGACAGGGATTTCTACGAGCAGTACTTC; CDR3aa: CASRDRDFYEQYF
v_gene: TRBV28; d_gene: -; abundance: many; j_gene: TRBJ1-2; CDR3nt: TGTGCCAGCAGTCCCTACCTGGACAGATCCTATGGCTACACCTTC; CDR3aa: CASSPYLDRSYGYTF
v_gene: TRBV7-9; d_gene: -; abundance: -; j_gene: TRBJ2-2; CDR3nt: TGTGCCAGCAGCCCTCTTATTGGGACTTGGGACACCGGGGAGCTGTTTTTT; CDR3aa: CASSPLIGTWDTGELFF